The source of this TCR beta chain is a study of cytomegalovirus exposure and HLA in healthy donors. 13 Jbeta primers and 60 Vbeta primers were used for the PCR. Using immunoSEQ multiplex PCR, the repertoire was profiled, and TCRdb retains in-frame clones only, with some absent. The table records some 150,000 clones, approximately 8.9% of them present only once. Study-level points and caveats: Reportedly, TCR beta sequences accurately predicted HLA-A and HLA-B alleles in most subjects.

This clone has only a few counts. Its specificity is unknown. Sequences were obtained from PBMCs. The clonotype comes from a woman between 40 and 55 years old in good health and CMV-seropositive.

CDR3 in amino acids: CASSPGGYYEQYF. CDR3 DNA sequence: TGTGCCAGCAGCCCAGGGGGCTACTACGAGCAGTACTTC. V gene TRBV6-5 combines with J gene TRBJ2-7, with 8 bases that match TRBD1. V dropped 6 bases and J dropped 3; count of bases not matched to a gene: 4. Germline V gene sequence: CDR1 MNHEY, CDR2 SVGAGI. CDR3 length equals 13 residues.